This T cell receptor beta chain is from a study of control samples from healthy donors and cancer patients. Assay used: immunoSEQ multiplex PCR; TCRdb lists only in-frame clones, some missing. Among over 2,500 clones, around 94% were seen once, and the ten largest hold 33%. Germline trimming cut 6 bases from V and 0 bases from J; bases unmatched to any gene: 5. The CDR3 runs to 15 residues. The germline V gene encodes CDR1 MNHEY and CDR2 SMNVEV (reference sequence). The source material was PBMCs. V is TRBV27 and J is TRBJ1-3; the match to TRBD1 covers 7 bases. The TCR originated in a man between 65 and 80 years old with lung cancer. The CDR3 reads CASSPTGYSGNTIYF. The CDR3 DNA follows: TGTGCCAGCAGCCCGACAGGGTACTCTGGAAACACCATATATTTT.